These T cell receptor beta chains were read from a single sample in a study of T cell responses to AZD1222 COVID-19 vaccine. Sequenced by immunoSEQ multiplex PCR; TCRdb stores in-frame clones only, minus some. The sample lists more than 150,000 clones, around 90% occurring once. The material sequenced was peripheral blood, taken on day 0 of AZD1222 vaccination. Every receptor here comes from an adult in good health. CDR3s leave out the opening cysteine and the closing phenylalanine or tryptophan. The order of the fields is CDR3 length, J gene, V gene, CDR3 protein.

>14|TRBJ2-5|TRBV2
ASSEGLGGAQETQY
>16|TRBJ2-1|TRBV11-3
ASSLGQGASSSYNEQF
>15|TRBJ1-5|TRBV6-2/TRBV6-3
ASSNGQGAVGNQPQH
>17|TRBJ1-2|TRBV18
ASSPPSRTGGLAPYGYT
>10|TRBJ2-7|TRBV30
AWSTVDYEQY
>14|TRBJ1-2|TRBV28
ASSSSADPKNYGYT
>12|TRBJ2-7|TRBV7-2
ASNLGQGAYEQY
>12|TRBJ2-5|TRBV11-2
ASSPRRGGETQY
>8|TRBJ1-2|TRBV6-6
ASSYGGYT
>9|TRBJ2-5|TRBV29-1
SADGGETQY
>12|TRBJ2-3|TRBV28
ASSLSGSRVTQY
>11|TRBJ1-3|TRBV10-1
ASSPDRVNTIY
>13|TRBJ2-1|TRBV7-8
ASSTTSGGKNEQF
>14|TRBJ1-3|TRBV7-3
ASSLNPPSAGNTIY
>11|TRBJ1-4|TRBV12-3/TRBV12-4
ASTHGGNEKLF
>11|TRBJ2-5|TRBV24-1
ATSDLLQETQY
>9|TRBJ2-7|TRBV12-3/TRBV12-4
ASSLGGEQY
>12|TRBJ1-6|TRBV10-3
AISATGGNSPLH
>10|TRBJ1-1|TRBV4-2
ASSLDRAEAF
>12|TRBJ2-3|TRBV7-2
ASGAGHHTDTQY
>13|TRBJ1-2|TRBV16
ASSQRTGVHYGYT
>12|TRBJ2-7|TRBV5-6
ASSFGTGVGEQY
>16|TRBJ2-6|TRBV9
ASTESGTVYSGANVLT
>13|TRBJ2-7|TRBV4-1
ASSQTGTGVREQY
>13|TRBJ2-1|TRBV28
ASSSSGPRYNEQF
>11|TRBJ2-5|TRBV5-1
ASSLAGGETQY
>12|TRBJ1-6|TRBV6-5
ASSWPRSGSPLH
>13|TRBJ2-1|TRBV7-9
ASSLTGVGAGEQF
>13|TRBJ2-6|TRBV28
ASRTGGSGANVLT
>10|TRBJ2-7|TRBV6-2/TRBV6-3
ASSYRSYEQY
>15|TRBJ2-5|TRBV5-1
ASSGGLAGEVQETQY
>13|TRBJ1-1|TRBV21-1
ASSPDSNGNTEAF
>13|TRBJ2-3|TRBV9
ASSVGGGSTDTQY
>13|TRBJ1-4|TRBV27
ASSGTGGRSEKLF
>14|TRBJ1-5|TRBV9
ASSVGASDSNQPQH
>14|TRBJ2-2|TRBV24-1
ATSDRTGGITGELF
>13|TRBJ2-7|TRBV9
ASSVEGTGSSEQY